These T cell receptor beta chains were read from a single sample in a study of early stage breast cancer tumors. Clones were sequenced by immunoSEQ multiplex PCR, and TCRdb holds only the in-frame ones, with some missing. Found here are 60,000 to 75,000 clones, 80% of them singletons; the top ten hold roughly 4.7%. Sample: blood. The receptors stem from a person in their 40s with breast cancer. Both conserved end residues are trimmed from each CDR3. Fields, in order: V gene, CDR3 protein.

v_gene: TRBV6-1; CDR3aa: ASTRGGLGNQPQH
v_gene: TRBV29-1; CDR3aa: SVVRQGGGYT
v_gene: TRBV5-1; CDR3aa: ASSSTGGSYEQY
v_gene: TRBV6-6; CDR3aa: ASSYQGQGTEAF
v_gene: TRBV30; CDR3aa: AWSVFPAQETQY
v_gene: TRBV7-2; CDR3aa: ASSPTLGGNGGAF
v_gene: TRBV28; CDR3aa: ASRPPGTAVGYEQY
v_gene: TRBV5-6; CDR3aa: ASSSGHRPWTSGANVLT
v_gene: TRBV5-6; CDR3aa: ASSQGNRREAQH
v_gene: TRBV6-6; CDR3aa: ASINSGTGPYEQY
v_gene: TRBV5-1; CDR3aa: ASSLQGYEQY
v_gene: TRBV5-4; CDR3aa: ASSPRDREKNEQF
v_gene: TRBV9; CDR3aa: ASSVEASTNEKLF
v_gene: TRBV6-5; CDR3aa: ASSPDRGDNYGYT
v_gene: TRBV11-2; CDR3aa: ASRPTGTGKGISYEQY
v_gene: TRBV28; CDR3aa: ASTGQETPVREQF
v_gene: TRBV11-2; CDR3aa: ASSPGQSLEQY
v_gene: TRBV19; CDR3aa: ASSIYGGTEAF
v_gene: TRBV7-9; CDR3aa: ASSSSSVFSYEQY
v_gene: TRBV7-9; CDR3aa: ASSFNGWKETQY
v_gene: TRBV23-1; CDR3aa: ASTLPPGSSYNEQF
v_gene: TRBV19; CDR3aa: ASRMTGTSGRTQY
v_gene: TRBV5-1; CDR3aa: ASSLQASGSGEI
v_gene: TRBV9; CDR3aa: ASSVGGFGELF
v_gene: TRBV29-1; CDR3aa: SASGANEKLF
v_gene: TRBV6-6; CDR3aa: AVRARRDTEAF
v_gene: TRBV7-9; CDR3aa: ASSPQDEQY
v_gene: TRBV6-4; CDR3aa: ASSDPHVLSRTGELF
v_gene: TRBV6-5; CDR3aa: ASSSGTSGPYEQY
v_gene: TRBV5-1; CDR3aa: ASSGGEKLF
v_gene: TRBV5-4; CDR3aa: ASSHTGEGQY
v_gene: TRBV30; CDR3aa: AWRGADTQY
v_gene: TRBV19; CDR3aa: ASSIRGLIVTGELF
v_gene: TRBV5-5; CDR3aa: ASKFPGPDTQY
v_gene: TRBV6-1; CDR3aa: ATSGGPWETQY
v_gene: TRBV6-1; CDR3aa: ASIEGSGANVLT
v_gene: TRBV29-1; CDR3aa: SGKTGAYEKLF
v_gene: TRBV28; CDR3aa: ASSSPGVAEAF
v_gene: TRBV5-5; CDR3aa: ASNKMTATEAF
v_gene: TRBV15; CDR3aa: ATSRGPTGGNTEAF
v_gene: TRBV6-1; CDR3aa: ASSMTVVSNQPQH
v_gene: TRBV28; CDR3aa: ASSLGQVNPAF
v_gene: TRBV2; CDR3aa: ASIRSENRNEKLF
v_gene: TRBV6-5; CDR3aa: ASSYTESETQY
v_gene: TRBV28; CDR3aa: ASSTRTGKETQY
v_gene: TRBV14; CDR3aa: ASSQESHEQY
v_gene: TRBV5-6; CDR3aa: ASSHAVNSGNTIY
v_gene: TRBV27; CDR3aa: ASRNLAGSADTQY
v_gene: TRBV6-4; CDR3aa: ASSRGLWQPQH
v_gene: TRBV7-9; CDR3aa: ASSDRRGRDGSDTQY
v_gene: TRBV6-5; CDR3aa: ASSSGMGKLF
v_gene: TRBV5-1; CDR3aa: ASSFSGGTGELF
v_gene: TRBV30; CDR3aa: AWTRGSSYNEQF
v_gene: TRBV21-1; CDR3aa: ASSRRAVFSSYEQY
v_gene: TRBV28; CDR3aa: ASSLTLNTEAF
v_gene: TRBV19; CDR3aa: ASRTSGSVETQY
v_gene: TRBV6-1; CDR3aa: ASSETSGTYEQY
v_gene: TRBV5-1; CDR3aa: ASSWTGSKDQPQH
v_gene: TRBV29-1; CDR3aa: SVEAGPKANEQF